The TCR beta chain under discussion was sequenced for a study of T cell responses to AZD1222 COVID-19 vaccine. Study outcomes and limitations: Females made up more of the donors, who were largely white British, and clonal diversity may have come out too low.

Both about-4-week and about-12-week second-dose recipients were combined. Germline loops: CDR1 LNHDA, CDR2 SQIVND (reference sequence). CDR3 length equals 12 residues. TCRdb keeps only in-frame clones here, not all; method: immunoSEQ multiplex PCR. The sample lists about 140,000 clones; 92% were seen once. Notes on this clone: Its target is not known. Germline and junction disagree at one end, which may indicate a read error.

The chain combines TRBV19 with TRBJ1-4; TRBD1 might be the D (6 bases). The specimen comprised peripheral blood, sampled 28 days after the second AZD1222 dose. The sequence derives from an adult who received the AZD1222 COVID-19 vaccine. CDR3 nucleotides: TGCCAGGGGAGTGGGACTAATGAAAAACTGTTTTTT. Protein: CQGSGTNEKLFF. Full variable domain (missing parts from reference TRBV19 and TRBJ1-4): DGGITQSPKYLFRKEGQNVTLSCEQNLNHDAMYWYRQDPGQGLRLIYYSQIVNDFQKGDIAEGYSVSREKKESFPLTVTSAQKNPTAFYLCQGSGTNEKLFFGSGTQLSVL.